The source of this TCR beta chain is a study of T cell responses to AZD1222 COVID-19 vaccine. This CDR3 has 11 residues. V was cut by 11 bases and J by 4 bases, with 11 bases left in between. Study results and limitations: Only a handful of AZD1222 recipients were seropositive at baseline.

Profiled with immunoSEQ multiplex PCR; TCRdb holds only in-frame clones, not every one. This sample has 100,000 to 150,000 clones, with about 86% found just once. Worth noting for this clone: The target antigen is unknown.

The TCR comes from an adult in good health. The starting material was peripheral blood, obtained on day 0 of AZD1222 vaccination. The chain employs TRBV23-1 and TRBJ2-5, with D perhaps TRBD1 (5 bases). TRBV23-1 falls under the ORF class, with uncertain function. The CDR3 region is CACPQGETQYF. For the CDR3, the DNA is TGCGCCTGCCCGCAGGGAGAGACCCAGTACTTC.